The 18 T cell receptor beta chains reported below all come from one sample, sequenced in a study of blood T cell repertoires in COVID-19. TCRdb's copy holds only in-frame clones and misses some; the assay was immunoSEQ multiplex PCR. This sample carries tens of thousands of clones, 85% to 90% of them seen once, and the ten largest clones take roughly 1.4%. Source material: peripheral blood. The source is a man in his sixties with acute or convalescent COVID-19.

This clone has just a few counts. V and J are TRBV29-1 and TRBJ2-2; TRBD1 matches 8 bases. The CDR3 has 13 residues. Germline CDR1 and CDR2: SQVTM and ANQGSEA. J lost 5 bases, V lost 3 bases, and 2 bases had no gene match. The CDR3 loop reads CSVDRGQTGELFF. CDR3 coding DNA: TGCAGCGTTGACAGGGGGCAAACCGGGGAGCTGTTTTTT.

V gene TRBV14 combines with J gene TRBJ2-5, with TRBD1 as a possible D gene (6 bases). V was clipped by 0 bases and J by 1 base, with 9 bases between them. Germline assignment: CDR1 SGHDN and CDR2 FVKESK. The CDR3 length is 15 residues. CDR3 amino acids: CASSQDLGAQETQYF. CDR3 DNA sequence: TGTGCCAGCAGCCAAGATTTGGGGGCCCAAGAGACCCAGTACTTC. The whole variable domain, remainder taken from reference TRBV14 and TRBJ2-5, is EAGVTQFPSHSVIEKGQTVTLRCDPISGHDNLYWYRRVMGKEIKFLLHFVKESKQDESGMPNNRFLAERTGGTYSTLKVQPAELEDSGVYFCASSQDLGAQETQYFGPGTRLLVL.

The chain uses TRBV28 and TRBJ2-5, with 9 bases matching TRBD1. V lost 4 bases, J lost 1 base, and 4 bases stayed unmatched. CDR1 is MDHEN, CDR2 SYDVKM, per germline. The CDR3 has 15 residues. The CDR3 here is CASSSGQGLQETQYF. The DNA for the CDR3 is TGTGCCAGCAGTTCCGGACAGGGGCTCCAAGAGACCCAGTACTTC.

The V and J genes are TRBV2 and TRBJ1-2, with a weak D call TRBD1 (6 bases). Germline CDR1 is SNHLY and CDR2 is FYNNEI. The CDR3 is 13 amino acids. Between the trimmed V and J ends, which lost 2 bases and 7 bases, there was a span of 11 bases. CDR3: CASSERGAGGYTF. The CDR3, as DNA: TGTGCCAGCAGTGAACGGGGGGCAGGTGGCTACACCTTC.

V and J are TRBV3-1 (or the pseudogene TRBV3-2) and TRBJ1-3, with D perhaps matching TRBD1 (6 bases). Trimming took off 4 bases at V and 4 bases at J, with 11 bases between the two ends. Looked up from germline, CDR1 is LGHDT and CDR2 is YNNKEL (reference sequence). The CDR3 runs 14 residues. The CDR3 loop is CASSLGQSGNTIYF. CDR3 DNA: TGTGCCAGCAGCCTGGGACAATCCGGAAACACCATATATTTT.

This clone was counted once. This chain connects TRBV28 to TRBJ1-3; D is perhaps TRBD1 (6 bases). Trimming removed 6 bases from V and 0 bases from J, with 15 bases in between. Looked up from germline, CDR1 is MDHEN and CDR2 is SYDVKM. The CDR3 sequence is 16 residues long. The CDR3 DNA follows: TGTGCCAGCAGACCGAATGACAGGTCCTCTGGAAACACCATATATTTT. Translated, it gives CASRPNDRSSGNTIYF.

This clone was seen once. V usage is TRBV5-1 and J usage is TRBJ1-2, with D tentatively TRBD1 (5 bases). This CDR3 has 14 amino acids. The germline V gene encodes CDR1 SGHRS and CDR2 YFSETQ. Between the trimmed V and J ends, which lost 2 bases and 2 bases, there was a span of 10 bases. CDR3 in DNA: TGCGCCAGCAGCTTCAGGGCTACCAACTATGGCTACACCTTC. It translates to CASSFRATNYGYTF.

This chain joins TRBV7-9 and TRBJ1-1; maybe TRBD1 (5 bases). The CDR3 has 13 residues. Trimming took 2 bases from V and 3 from J, leaving 7 bases between them. Germline V lookup: CDR1 SEHNR, CDR2 FQNEAQ (reference sequence). The CDR3 DNA reads as TGTGCCAGCAGCTTACTAGGGGACACTGAAGCTTTCTTT. It yields the protein CASSLLGDTEAFF.

The chain has TRBV5-1 and TRBJ2-7; 7 bases match TRBD1. V shed 7 bases and J 5 bases; nucleotides not matched to a gene: 12. The germline gives CDR1 SGHRS, CDR2 YFSETQ. The CDR3 spans 14 residues. CDR3 sequence (DNA): TGCGCCAGCGCCAAAATGGGGACAGCTAACGAGCAGTACTTC. It yields the protein CASAKMGTANEQYF.

The genes are TRBV27 and TRBJ2-7, with D tentatively TRBD2 (6 bases). The V gene's germline CDR1 is MNHEY and CDR2 SMNVEV (reference sequence). The CDR3 extends over 17 amino acids. The V and J ends lost 0 bases and 2 bases respectively, with 17 bases between them. CDR3 region: CASSLSTRGSGPYEQYF. The CDR3 DNA sequence: TGTGCCAGCAGTTTATCGACAAGGGGTAGCGGTCCCTACGAGCAGTACTTC.

This clone occurred a few times. The rearrangement joins TRBV7-6 to TRBJ2-1; no firm D call. CDR1 and CDR2 from the germline V gene are SGHVS and FNYEAQ. V was shortened by 5 bases and J by 4 bases, with 18 bases between the two germline ends. This CDR3 is 16 amino acids long. The CDR3 spells CASSPTVPARYNEQFF. DNA of the CDR3: TGTGCCAGCAGCCCAACGGTTCCCGCCCGATACAATGAGCAGTTCTTC.

This chain joins TRBV5-4 and TRBJ1-6, with 10 bases aligning to TRBD1. Trimming removed 4 bases from V and 11 bases from J; junction bases left unmatched: 9. This CDR3 is 15 amino acids long. CDR1 and CDR2 from the germline V gene are SGHNT and YYREEE (reference sequence). The CDR3 region has the DNA TGTGCCAGCAGCGTACCGACAGGGGGCGCGACACCCCTCCACTTT. It specifies CASSVPTGGATPLHF.

Only one count was recorded for this clone. CDR3: CASSLERGTEAFF. The CDR3 DNA reads TGTGCCAGCAGCTTAGAGCGGGGTACTGAAGCTTTCTTT. The chain combines TRBV11-2 with TRBJ1-1; D unresolved. V was shortened by 0 bases and J by 5 bases, with 7 bases between the two germline ends. Germline CDR1 and CDR2: SGHAT and FQNNGV. The CDR3 spans 13 residues.

The chain uses TRBV6-1 and TRBJ2-7; 7 positions match TRBD2. The germline CDR1 and CDR2 sequences are MNHNS and SASEGT. V shed 2 bases and J 5 bases; nucleotides not matched to a gene: 9. The CDR3 length is 15 residues. The CDR3 DNA reads as TGTGCCAGCAGTGAAACGCCTAGCGGACCCCACGAGCAGTACTTC. This encodes CASSETPSGPHEQYF.

This rearrangement joins TRBV15 to TRBJ2-7; 7 bases are shared with TRBD1. Germline-derived CDR1 and CDR2 are LNHNV and YYDKDF (reference sequence). V lost 0 bases to trimming and J lost 4 bases; unmatched junction nucleotides: 3. The CDR3 sequence is 14 residues long. The CDR3: CATSRDTGEYEQYF. The CDR3 nucleotides are TGTGCCACCAGCAGAGATACAGGGGAGTACGAGCAGTACTTC.

The chain links TRBV18 to TRBJ1-1; D may be TRBD1 (5 bases). The germline V gene has CDR1 KGHSH and CDR2 LQKENI. Deletions cut 3 bases from V and 8 bases from J, with 19 bases between. The CDR3 contains 15 residues. In nucleotides, the CDR3 is TGTGCCAGCTCACCCGAAACGATATGGGGGGAAGAAGCTTTCTTT. Its translation is CASSPETIWGEEAFF. The full variable domain, with the rest looked up from reference TRBV18 and TRBJ1-1, is NAGVMQNPRHLVRRRGQEARLRCSPMKGHSHVYWYRQLPEEGLKFMVYLQKENIIDESGMPKERFSAEFPKEGPSILRIQQVVRGDSAAYFCASSPETIWGEEAFFGQGTRLTVV.

This clone was recorded once. The chain has TRBV4-2 and TRBJ2-6; D unresolved. The CDR3 contains 16 residues. Germline CDR1 LGHNA, CDR2 YNFKEQ. V was clipped by 1 base and J by 0 bases, with 7 bases between them. CDR3 protein: CASSQGSTSGANVLTF. The CDR3 bases are TGTGCCAGCAGCCAAGGATCTACCTCTGGGGCCAACGTCCTGACTTTC.

The rearrangement joins TRBV19 to TRBJ2-2; 10 nucleotides agree with TRBD1. The V gene end was trimmed by 5 bases and the J gene end by 3 bases; junction bases not matched to a gene: 3. Germline loops: CDR1 LNHDA, CDR2 SQIVND (reference sequence). The CDR3 is 15 amino acids. The CDR3 is CASSRDRGHTGELFF. The CDR3 bases are TGTGCCAGTAGTCGAGACAGGGGGCACACCGGGGAGCTGTTTTTT. The variable domain in full, with the rest retrieved from reference TRBV19 and TRBJ2-2, is DGGITQSPKYLFRKEGQNVTLSCEQNLNHDAMYWYRQDPGQGLRLIYYSQIVNDFQKGDIAEGYSVSREKKESFPLTVTSAQKNPTAFYLCASSRDRGHTGELFFGEGSRLTVL.